The sequence of this TCR beta chain was determined in a study of OX40 agonist ivuxolimab in advanced cancers. The CDR3 spans 14 residues. V lost 4 bases, J lost 0 bases, and 1 base stayed unmatched. Germline V lookup: CDR1 MNHNS, CDR2 SASEGT. TCRdb's copy holds only in-frame clones and misses some; the assay was immunoSEQ multiplex PCR. The repertoire consists of around 79,000 clones, with around 86% occurring once and the leading ten covering less than 0.8%. Overall study results and limits: Which antigen the expanded peripheral T cells recognized is unknown.

As regards this clone: Antigen unknown.

Sequencing was performed on CD4+ or CD8+ T cells sorted from blood, taken in a trial of the OX40 agonist ivuxolimab. The receptor was derived from an adult with an advanced solid tumor such as melanoma, head and neck, liver or kidney cancer. The V and J genes are TRBV6-1 and TRBJ2-7; 9 bases fit TRBD2. The DNA of the CDR3 is TGTGCCAGCAGTGTGACTAGCGGCTCCTACGAGCAGTACTTC. This gives the protein CASSVTSGSYEQYF.